Listed below are T cell receptor beta chains from one sample, sequenced in a study of blood T cell repertoires in COVID-19. The assay was immunoSEQ multiplex PCR, and TCRdb's table has in-frame clones only and misses some. The data contain about 250,000 clones, over 75% of them seen just once; the ten biggest clones take up less than 2%. Sequenced material: PBMCs or T cells enriched from blood (not recorded which). These receptors all come from a man between 40 and 49 years old who had recovered from COVID-19. CDR3s include the opening cysteine and the closing phenylalanine or tryptophan.

V gene: TRBV6-5; J gene: TRBJ1-1; CDR3 protein: CASIPRAGQAFF
V gene: TRBV29-1; J gene: TRBJ1-1; CDR3 protein: CSVEVDTEAFF
V gene: TRBV9; J gene: TRBJ2-3; CDR3 protein: CASSVGLTTDTQYF
V gene: TRBV7-2; J gene: TRBJ2-3; CDR3 protein: CASSATGGEDTQYF
V gene: TRBV19; J gene: TRBJ1-2; CDR3 protein: CASEAGGRSYGYTF
V gene: TRBV25-1; J gene: TRBJ1-2; CDR3 protein: CASSEGSGVRLAYGYTF
V gene: TRBV4-1; J gene: TRBJ2-1; CDR3 protein: CASSPQQGREQFF
V gene: TRBV28; J gene: TRBJ2-2; CDR3 protein: CASSDQGQANTGELFF
V gene: TRBV28; J gene: TRBJ2-4; CDR3 protein: CASSLGGVYIQYF
V gene: TRBV6-4; J gene: TRBJ1-1; CDR3 protein: CASRSQPGLNTEAFF
V gene: TRBV7-9; J gene: TRBJ1-4; CDR3 protein: CASRSNRATNEKLFF
V gene: TRBV18; J gene: TRBJ2-5; CDR3 protein: CASSPQRGQRETQYF
V gene: TRBV29-1; J gene: TRBJ1-2; CDR3 protein: CSVEDRGGRNYGYTF
V gene: TRBV4-3; J gene: TRBJ1-1; CDR3 protein: CASSRRSGNTEAFF
V gene: TRBV20-1; J gene: TRBJ1-1; CDR3 protein: CSASFTEAFF
V gene: TRBV29-1; J gene: TRBJ2-1; CDR3 protein: CSATDRSSDEQFF
V gene: TRBV6-5; J gene: TRBJ1-2; CDR3 protein: CASRKDRVGIYGYTF
V gene: TRBV18; J gene: TRBJ1-1; CDR3 protein: CASSPSRWTEAFF
V gene: TRBV15; J gene: TRBJ1-5; CDR3 protein: CATSRRTGDRQPQHF
V gene: TRBV6-5; J gene: TRBJ1-1; CDR3 protein: CASSRGQYTEAFF
V gene: TRBV7-2; J gene: TRBJ2-3; CDR3 protein: CASSLVPELPVTQYF
V gene: TRBV6-2/TRBV6-3; J gene: TRBJ2-7; CDR3 protein: CASSGTRGAYEQYF
V gene: TRBV24-1; J gene: TRBJ1-1; CDR3 protein: CATSEYDRGWALIMNTEAFF
V gene: TRBV6-2/TRBV6-3; J gene: TRBJ1-6; CDR3 protein: CASSYSTGRDSPLHF
V gene: TRBV6-1; J gene: TRBJ2-2; CDR3 protein: CAILRGSNTGELFF
V gene: TRBV20-1; J gene: TRBJ1-2; CDR3 protein: CSASPGTGLDGYTF
V gene: TRBV10-3; J gene: TRBJ1-6; CDR3 protein: CAISDLQGAGNSPLHF
V gene: TRBV27; J gene: TRBJ1-5; CDR3 protein: CASRKDRDGQPQHF
V gene: TRBV27; J gene: TRBJ2-3; CDR3 protein: CASCGGAGGPTDTQYF
V gene: TRBV4-3; J gene: TRBJ1-2; CDR3 protein: CASSQDSGYGQVYGYTF
V gene: TRBV11-3; J gene: TRBJ2-3; CDR3 protein: CASSSTPPSGIENTQYF
V gene: TRBV5-3; J gene: TRBJ2-1; CDR3 protein: CARSRKKDRGLFGEQFF
V gene: TRBV7-9; J gene: TRBJ2-5; CDR3 protein: CASSLETVDF
V gene: TRBV6-1; J gene: TRBJ1-2; CDR3 protein: CASSDSRTGGGYTF
V gene: TRBV5-1; J gene: TRBJ1-1; CDR3 protein: CASSLITANTEAFF
V gene: TRBV5-4; J gene: TRBJ2-5; CDR3 protein: CASSLQETQYF
V gene: TRBV7-7; J gene: TRBJ2-5; CDR3 protein: CASSLARTGHQETQYF
V gene: TRBV2; J gene: TRBJ2-5; CDR3 protein: CASSEGVMGQGGSETQYF
V gene: TRBV30; J gene: TRBJ2-7; CDR3 protein: CAWGGTGSVYEQYF
V gene: TRBV7-2; J gene: TRBJ2-7; CDR3 protein: CASSSWTSGSYEQYF
V gene: TRBV27; J gene: TRBJ2-1; CDR3 protein: CASSLFGDEQFF
V gene: TRBV10-3; J gene: TRBJ2-5; CDR3 protein: CAISEGLAGEETQYF
V gene: TRBV7-3; J gene: TRBJ2-5; CDR3 protein: CASSSRTSGGQETQYF
V gene: TRBV4-3; J gene: TRBJ2-7; CDR3 protein: CASSQDHGGDDGYEQYF
V gene: TRBV7-9; J gene: TRBJ2-5; CDR3 protein: CASSSTTGGEETQYF
V gene: TRBV6-1; J gene: TRBJ1-5; CDR3 protein: CASSESTAHYSNQPQHF
V gene: TRBV24-1; J gene: TRBJ2-7; CDR3 protein: CATSESTGSEQYF